This T cell receptor (beta chain) was captured by sequencing in a study of regulatory T cells in long-lasting Graves disease. Study-wide context: Patients newly diagnosed with Graves' had been on antithyroid drugs for under 3 months.

In regard to this clonotype: Its antigen remains unidentified.

The TCR beta library used iRepertoire HTBI primers with Arm-PCR amplification of CDR3. TCRdb fed the multiplex PCR reads into MiXCR, producing one record per CDR3 protein. Here the sample spans over 450,000 distinct CDR3 sequences, approximately 12% being singletons. The CDR3 loop spans 14 amino acids. The V gene's germline CDR1 is LNHDA and CDR2 SQIVND (reference sequence). The J segment lost 0 bases and the V segment lost 10 bases, leaving 6 bases of the junction unmatched. Study outcomes and limitations: Persistent disease samples used TRBV28, TRBJ1-2 and TRBJ2-5 preferentially. Blood alone, not thyroid tissue, was studied.

Time point here: newly diagnosed GD, antithyroid drugs for less than 3 months. Making the TCR library involved RNA that had been extracted from PBMCs. The same data also contributed to another study, on T cells in Graves' hyperthyroidism and ophthalmopathy.

This chain links TRBV19 with TRBJ1-3, with 7 bases lining up with TRBD1. The receptor comes from a woman in her 30s with Graves disease. Sequencing was performed on peripheral blood mononuclear cells (PBMCs), taken at new diagnosis, from a patient treated with antithyroid drugs. The CDR3 DNA sequence: TGTGCCACCAAGGGACAGCTCTCTGGAAACACCATATATTTT. Its protein is CATKGQLSGNTIYF. The full variable domain, completed using reference TRBV19 and TRBJ1-3, is DGGITQSPKYLFRKEGQNVTLSCEQNLNHDAMYWYRQDPGQGLRLIYYSQIVNDFQKGDIAEGYSVSREKKESFPLTVTSAQKNPTAFYLCATKGQLSGNTIYFGEGSWLTVV.